Listed below are T cell receptor beta chains from one sample, sequenced in a study of type 1 and type 2 diabetes patients. TCRdb called the multiplex PCR reads again in MiXCR, with one record for every CDR3 protein. Of a few hundred thousand distinct CDR3 sequences in the sample, roughly 48% are singletons; the top ten hold roughly an eighth. Sequencing was carried out using peripheral blood mononuclear cells (PBMCs). These receptors all stem from a man younger than 35 with type 2 diabetes. The CDR3 runs from the conserved cysteine through the conserved F or W. The order of the fields is clone size, V gene, J gene, CDR3 length, D gene, CDR3 protein, CDR3 DNA. The D gene is left open where the match is weak. A row's size may be missing; if present it is once, few, many or a size class.

clone_size: -; v_call: TRBV7-2; j_call: TRBJ2-5; cdr3_length: 14; d_call: -; cdr3_aa: CASSLGWIRETQYF; cdr3_nt: TGTGCCAGCAGCTTAGGGTGGATCCGAGAGACCCAGTACTTC
clone_size: once; v_call: TRBV28; j_call: TRBJ1-5; cdr3_length: 15; d_call: -; cdr3_aa: CASRSGGRSDQPQHF; cdr3_nt: TGTGCCAGCAGATCTGGGGGCAGGAGCGATCAGCCCCAGCATTTT
clone_size: -; v_call: TRBV27; j_call: TRBJ1-2; cdr3_length: 16; d_call: -; cdr3_aa: CASSHPPGHRNYGYTF; cdr3_nt: TGTGCCAGCAGTCACCCCCCGGGACACAGAAACTATGGCTACACCTTC
clone_size: few; v_call: TRBV6-6; j_call: TRBJ1-6; cdr3_length: 17; d_call: TRBD1; cdr3_aa: CASKNRQGSSYNSPLHF; cdr3_nt: TGTGCCAGCAAAAATCGACAGGGAAGCTCCTATAATTCACCCCTCCACTTT
clone_size: -; v_call: TRBV20-1; j_call: TRBJ2-7; cdr3_length: 12; d_call: TRBD2; cdr3_aa: CSATSGAYEQYF; cdr3_nt: TGCAGTGCTACTAGCGGAGCCTACGAGCAGTACTTC
clone_size: -; v_call: TRBV4-1; j_call: TRBJ2-7; cdr3_length: 15; d_call: TRBD2; cdr3_aa: CASSHPGRSSYEQYF; cdr3_nt: TGCGCCAGCAGCCACCCCGGGAGGAGCTCCTACGAGCAGTACTTC
clone_size: few; v_call: TRBV14; j_call: TRBJ2-1; cdr3_length: 12; d_call: -; cdr3_aa: CASSPSYNEQFF; cdr3_nt: TGTGCCAGCAGCCCCTCCTACAATGAGCAGTTCTTC
clone_size: -; v_call: TRBV6-5; j_call: TRBJ1-2; cdr3_length: 15; d_call: -; cdr3_aa: CASSYTKGVVDGYTF; cdr3_nt: TGTGCCAGCAGTTACACAAAAGGGGTGGTTGATGGCTACACCTTC
clone_size: -; v_call: TRBV3-1; j_call: TRBJ1-2; cdr3_length: 15; d_call: TRBD1; cdr3_aa: CASSQVSGGDYGYTF; cdr3_nt: TGTGCCAGCAGCCAAGTATCAGGGGGAGACTATGGCTACACCTTC
clone_size: -; v_call: TRBV7-9; j_call: TRBJ2-3; cdr3_length: 16; d_call: -; cdr3_aa: CASSGTGPRGPDTQYF; cdr3_nt: TGTGCCAGCAGCGGTACGGGACCCCGCGGTCCGGATACGCAGTATTTT
clone_size: -; v_call: TRBV20-1; j_call: TRBJ1-1; cdr3_length: 12; d_call: -; cdr3_aa: CSAVRENTEAFF; cdr3_nt: TGCAGTGCTGTCCGGGAGAACACTGAAGCTTTCTTT
clone_size: many; v_call: TRBV19; j_call: TRBJ2-5; cdr3_length: 16; d_call: TRBD2; cdr3_aa: CASSIGSSGRRETQYF; cdr3_nt: TGTGCCAGTAGTATAGGGTCGAGCGGGAGAAGGGAGACCCAGTACTTC
clone_size: -; v_call: TRBV28; j_call: TRBJ2-5; cdr3_length: 14; d_call: TRBD2; cdr3_aa: CASASSGRGETQYF; cdr3_nt: TGTGCCAGCGCGAGTAGCGGGAGGGGAGAGACCCAGTACTTC
clone_size: many; v_call: TRBV15; j_call: TRBJ1-1; cdr3_length: 15; d_call: TRBD1; cdr3_aa: CATSTGQGFLTEAFF; cdr3_nt: TGTGCCACCAGCACGGGACAGGGGTTCCTCACTGAAGCTTTCTTT
clone_size: -; v_call: TRBV6-2/TRBV6-3; j_call: TRBJ1-1; cdr3_length: 11; d_call: -; cdr3_aa: CASSYEIEAFF; cdr3_nt: TGTGCCAGCAGTTATGAGATTGAAGCTTTCTTT
clone_size: -; v_call: TRBV4-3; j_call: TRBJ2-7; cdr3_length: 14; d_call: TRBD1; cdr3_aa: CASSQGKGAYEQYF; cdr3_nt: TGCGCCAGCAGCCAAGGGAAGGGGGCGTACGAGCAGTACTTC
clone_size: -; v_call: TRBV2; j_call: TRBJ2-1; cdr3_length: 17; d_call: TRBD2; cdr3_aa: CASSGIAGGRPYNEQFF; cdr3_nt: TGTGCCAGCAGTGGCATAGCGGGGGGACGCCCCTACAATGAGCAGTTCTTC
clone_size: -; v_call: TRBV27; j_call: TRBJ2-7; cdr3_length: 14; d_call: TRBD1; cdr3_aa: CASSQRQGLDEQYF; cdr3_nt: TGTGCCAGCAGTCAAAGACAGGGGCTCGACGAGCAGTACTTC
clone_size: -; v_call: TRBV19; j_call: TRBJ2-4; cdr3_length: 22; d_call: TRBD2; cdr3_aa: CASKVGSTGTSGGVLAKNIQYF; cdr3_nt: TGTGCCAGCAAAGTGGGATCTACTGGGACTAGCGGAGGGGTACTAGCCAAAAACATTCAGTACTTC
clone_size: -; v_call: TRBV7-2; j_call: TRBJ2-7; cdr3_length: 17; d_call: TRBD2; cdr3_aa: CASSSTRGLAGAYEQYF; cdr3_nt: TGTGCCAGCAGCTCAACCCGGGGACTAGCGGGAGCCTACGAGCAGTACTTC
clone_size: few; v_call: TRBV12-3/TRBV12-4; j_call: TRBJ2-6; cdr3_length: 15; d_call: -; cdr3_aa: CASSLRGNGANVLTF; cdr3_nt: TGTGCCAGCAGTTTGAGGGGGAACGGGGCCAACGTCCTGACTTTC
clone_size: few; v_call: TRBV7-2; j_call: TRBJ2-1; cdr3_length: 14; d_call: TRBD2; cdr3_aa: CASSRGLADNEQFF; cdr3_nt: TGTGCCAGCAGCCGGGGACTAGCAGACAATGAGCAGTTCTTC
clone_size: few; v_call: TRBV19; j_call: TRBJ1-1; cdr3_length: 16; d_call: -; cdr3_aa: CASAVVGGRKNTEAFF; cdr3_nt: TGTGCCAGTGCAGTGGTGGGGGGCAGAAAGAACACTGAAGCTTTCTTT
clone_size: few; v_call: TRBV14; j_call: TRBJ2-7; cdr3_length: 13; d_call: -; cdr3_aa: CASSSQVYGEQYF; cdr3_nt: TGTGCCAGCAGCTCACAGGTCTATGGGGAGCAGTACTTC
clone_size: few; v_call: TRBV19; j_call: TRBJ2-5; cdr3_length: 13; d_call: -; cdr3_aa: CASSGGLQETQYF; cdr3_nt: TGTGCCAGTAGTGGGGGACTCCAAGAGACCCAGTACTTC
clone_size: few; v_call: TRBV4-2; j_call: TRBJ2-1; cdr3_length: 15; d_call: TRBD2; cdr3_aa: CASSPTGEAGGEQFF; cdr3_nt: TGTGCCAGCAGCCCCACCGGAGAAGCGGGGGGTGAGCAGTTCTTC
clone_size: few; v_call: TRBV7-8; j_call: TRBJ2-4; cdr3_length: 15; d_call: TRBD1; cdr3_aa: CASSLGPGGDGIQYF; cdr3_nt: TGTGCCAGCAGCTTAGGGCCAGGGGGCGATGGCATTCAGTACTTC
clone_size: -; v_call: TRBV2; j_call: TRBJ2-2; cdr3_length: 17; d_call: -; cdr3_aa: CASSDPGLNRPTGELFF; cdr3_nt: TGTGCCAGCAGTGATCCAGGACTCAACAGGCCCACCGGGGAGCTGTTTTTT
clone_size: once; v_call: TRBV27; j_call: TRBJ2-5; cdr3_length: 13; d_call: -; cdr3_aa: CAAGKARWETQYF; cdr3_nt: TGTGCCGCCGGGAAGGCTAGATGGGAGACCCAGTACTTC
clone_size: -; v_call: TRBV4-1; j_call: TRBJ2-6; cdr3_length: 19; d_call: TRBD2; cdr3_aa: CASGQIGLADLSGANVLTF; cdr3_nt: TGCGCCAGCGGACAAATCGGACTAGCGGACCTCTCTGGGGCCAACGTCCTGACTTTC
clone_size: -; v_call: TRBV28; j_call: TRBJ1-6; cdr3_length: 13; d_call: -; cdr3_aa: CAGGESFGSPLHF; cdr3_nt: TGTGCCGGAGGCGAGTCTTTTGGTTCACCCCTCCACTTT
clone_size: -; v_call: TRBV14; j_call: TRBJ2-7; cdr3_length: 14; d_call: -; cdr3_aa: CASSPTLPSYEQYF; cdr3_nt: TGTGCCAGCAGCCCAACACTGCCCTCCTACGAGCAGTACTTC
clone_size: few; v_call: TRBV19; j_call: TRBJ1-5; cdr3_length: 13; d_call: -; cdr3_aa: CASSGARGQPQHF; cdr3_nt: TGTGCCAGTAGTGGGGCCCGCGGACAGCCCCAGCATTTT
clone_size: -; v_call: TRBV2; j_call: TRBJ1-4; cdr3_length: 12; d_call: -; cdr3_aa: CARGRVAEKLFF; cdr3_nt: TGTGCCAGAGGCCGGGTCGCGGAAAAACTGTTTTTT
clone_size: -; v_call: TRBV20-1; j_call: TRBJ2-1; cdr3_length: 14; d_call: -; cdr3_aa: CSASFDYRNNEQFF; cdr3_nt: TGCAGTGCTAGTTTTGACTACCGCAACAATGAGCAGTTCTTC
clone_size: -; v_call: TRBV6-1; j_call: TRBJ2-1; cdr3_length: 16; d_call: TRBD2; cdr3_aa: CASSEAGLAGYNEQFF; cdr3_nt: TGTGCCAGCAGTGAAGCGGGACTAGCGGGCTACAATGAGCAGTTCTTC
clone_size: few; v_call: TRBV27; j_call: TRBJ2-5; cdr3_length: 13; d_call: TRBD1; cdr3_aa: CASSSGQVETQYF; cdr3_nt: TGTGCCAGCAGTTCCGGACAGGTTGAGACCCAGTACTTC
clone_size: few; v_call: TRBV7-7; j_call: TRBJ1-6; cdr3_length: 14; d_call: TRBD1; cdr3_aa: CASSLGGAGSPLHF; cdr3_nt: TGTGCTAGCAGCTTAGGGGGCGCAGGTTCACCCCTCCACTTT
clone_size: -; v_call: TRBV19; j_call: TRBJ2-5; cdr3_length: 15; d_call: TRBD2; cdr3_aa: CASSIAAGGLRAQYF; cdr3_nt: TGTGCCAGTAGTATAGCAGCGGGGGGCCTCCGGGCCCAGTACTTC
clone_size: few; v_call: TRBV28; j_call: TRBJ2-5; cdr3_length: 14; d_call: TRBD1; cdr3_aa: CASSRDRGFETQYF; cdr3_nt: TGTGCCAGCAGCCGGGACAGGGGCTTTGAGACCCAGTACTTC
clone_size: few; v_call: TRBV11-2; j_call: TRBJ1-1; cdr3_length: 11; d_call: -; cdr3_aa: CASSLDIEAFF; cdr3_nt: TGTGCCAGCAGCTTAGATATAGAAGCTTTCTTT
clone_size: -; v_call: TRBV20-1; j_call: TRBJ2-1; cdr3_length: 13; d_call: TRBD2; cdr3_aa: CSAPRDYLNEQFF; cdr3_nt: TGCAGTGCTCCGAGGGACTACCTCAATGAGCAGTTCTTC
clone_size: -; v_call: TRBV20-1; j_call: TRBJ2-5; cdr3_length: 14; d_call: TRBD1; cdr3_aa: CSADPGQGGETQYF; cdr3_nt: TGCAGTGCTGACCCGGGACAGGGGGGAGAGACCCAGTACTTC
clone_size: many; v_call: TRBV10-1; j_call: TRBJ2-5; cdr3_length: 16; d_call: TRBD2; cdr3_aa: CASTGTSGSQGETQYF; cdr3_nt: TGCGCCAGCACCGGGACTAGCGGGAGCCAAGGGGAGACCCAGTACTTC
clone_size: -; v_call: TRBV6-6; j_call: TRBJ1-1; cdr3_length: 13; d_call: -; cdr3_aa: CASSYFLDTEAFF; cdr3_nt: TGTGCCAGCAGTTACTTTTTGGACACTGAAGCTTTCTTT
clone_size: many; v_call: TRBV7-2; j_call: TRBJ1-1; cdr3_length: 15; d_call: -; cdr3_aa: CASSLAVQANTEAFF; cdr3_nt: TGTGCCAGCAGCTTAGCGGTCCAGGCGAACACTGAAGCTTTCTTT
clone_size: few; v_call: TRBV29-1; j_call: TRBJ2-5; cdr3_length: 13; d_call: -; cdr3_aa: CSVFTGFQETQYF; cdr3_nt: TGCAGCGTCTTTACAGGGTTTCAAGAGACCCAGTACTTC
clone_size: -; v_call: TRBV20-1; j_call: TRBJ1-5; cdr3_length: 14; d_call: -; cdr3_aa: CSAKGNPSNQPQHF; cdr3_nt: TGCAGTGCTAAGGGCAATCCTAGCAATCAGCCCCAGCATTTT
clone_size: -; v_call: TRBV9; j_call: TRBJ2-2; cdr3_length: 15; d_call: -; cdr3_aa: CASSVEGVKAGELFF; cdr3_nt: TGTGCCAGCAGCGTAGAGGGGGTTAAGGCCGGGGAGCTGTTTTTT
clone_size: few; v_call: TRBV19; j_call: TRBJ1-2; cdr3_length: 13; d_call: -; cdr3_aa: CASSIQALYGYTF; cdr3_nt: TGTGCCAGTAGTATCCAGGCCCTCTATGGCTACACCTTC
clone_size: -; v_call: TRBV19; j_call: TRBJ1-4; cdr3_length: 15; d_call: -; cdr3_aa: CASSELGQLNEKLFF; cdr3_nt: TGTGCCAGTAGTGAACTGGGGCAGCTCAATGAAAAACTGTTTTTT
clone_size: -; v_call: TRBV28; j_call: TRBJ2-2; cdr3_length: 17; d_call: TRBD1; cdr3_aa: CASSFAVGDRGSGELFF; cdr3_nt: TGTGCCAGCAGTTTTGCGGTAGGGGACAGGGGATCCGGGGAGCTGTTTTTT
clone_size: -; v_call: TRBV2; j_call: TRBJ2-5; cdr3_length: 15; d_call: -; cdr3_aa: CASSQEGRTQETQYF; cdr3_nt: TGTGCCAGCAGCCAAGAGGGCAGGACCCAAGAGACCCAGTACTTC
clone_size: -; v_call: TRBV19; j_call: TRBJ2-7; cdr3_length: 12; d_call: -; cdr3_aa: CASSITAYEQYF; cdr3_nt: TGTGCCAGTAGTATTACGGCCTACGAGCAGTACTTC
clone_size: once; v_call: TRBV4-2; j_call: TRBJ2-7; cdr3_length: 15; d_call: -; cdr3_aa: CASSQERDPSYEQYF; cdr3_nt: TGTGCCAGCAGCCAAGAGAGGGACCCATCTTACGAGCAGTACTTC
clone_size: -; v_call: TRBV10-3; j_call: TRBJ2-7; cdr3_length: 16; d_call: TRBD1; cdr3_aa: CAISGRTGGPFYEQYF; cdr3_nt: TGTGCCATCAGTGGAAGGACAGGGGGCCCCTTCTACGAGCAGTACTTC
clone_size: -; v_call: TRBV19; j_call: TRBJ2-3; cdr3_length: 15; d_call: -; cdr3_aa: CASSIGGRSTDTQYF; cdr3_nt: TGTGCCAGTAGTATAGGGGGCCGGAGCACAGATACGCAGTATTTT
clone_size: -; v_call: TRBV10-1; j_call: TRBJ2-1; cdr3_length: 17; d_call: TRBD2; cdr3_aa: CASSESIPSGGHNEQFF; cdr3_nt: TGCGCCAGCAGTGAGTCAATACCTAGCGGGGGGCACAATGAGCAGTTCTTC
clone_size: -; v_call: TRBV20-1; j_call: TRBJ2-7; cdr3_length: 14; d_call: -; cdr3_aa: CSATQTSNSYEQYF; cdr3_nt: TGCAGTGCCACGCAGACTAGTAACTCCTACGAGCAGTACTTC